The clone carrying this TCR beta chain was seen only a few times. Its antigen is unknown. TCRdb reprocessed the 5' RACE reads with MiXCR, giving one entry per CDR3 protein. The profile covers approximately 200,000 distinct CDR3 sequences, with 16% appearing a single time and just over 2% taken by the ten largest. J lost 3 bases, V lost 0 bases, and 12 bases had no gene match. In germline, CDR1 is MGHRA, CDR2 YSYEKL. The CDR3 has 18 residues. These data originate in a study of T-cell memory formation after mild COVID-19. Whole-study results and caveats: Pre-infection memory carried some responding clones, suggesting that cross-reactive memory joined.

The source is an adult woman who had mild COVID-19 (a few samples of this study predate the infection). Cell type and time point are not known. The sequenced sample consisted of PBMCs or a T cell subset sorted from them (not recorded which). This rearrangement joins TRBV4-1 to TRBJ2-5, with TRBD2 identical over 8 bases. CDR3 in amino acids: CASSQDRGTRPLKETQYF. The CDR3 bases are TGCGCCAGCAGCCAAGATAGGGGGACTAGACCCTTAAAAGAGACCCAGTACTTC.